This TCR beta chain was retrieved from a study of regulatory T cells in long-lasting Graves disease. This clonotype showed up just a few times. What it binds is not known. CDR3 regions were amplified by Arm-PCR using iRepertoire HTBI primers to build TCR beta libraries. Each CDR3 protein is one row after TCRdb ran MiXCR on the multiplex PCR reads. The sample lists roughly 400,000 distinct CDR3 sequences, around 21% occurring once. Study outcomes and limitations: Patients with persistent disease shared 2,700 or so public clonotypes, outpacing the 966 shared by new patients. Accuracy might have suffered from few samples.

Regarding time point: persistent/refractory GD, antithyroid drugs over 5 years with positive TRAb. Preparation of the TCR library used RNA extracted from PBMCs. The sequence was obtained from a female donor with Graves disease. The sequencing here drew on peripheral blood mononuclear cells (PBMCs), taken when the disease was refractory, from a patient treated with antithyroid drugs.

CDR3 in DNA: TGCGCCAGCAGTGACAGTAATAGCAATCAGCCCCAGCATTTT. It translates to CASSDSNSNQPQHF. The chain recombines TRBV10-2 with TRBJ1-5; no definite D call. This CDR3 is built from 14 residues. V shed 3 bases and J shed 0 bases, with 6 bases lying between them. Germline lookup yields CDR1 WSHSY and CDR2 SAAADI.